The source of this T cell receptor beta chain is a study of tumor-infiltrating lymphocytes in glioblastoma multiforme. Multiple V-beta primers and a C-beta primer amplified TCRB from RNA. TCRdb passed the multiplex PCR reads through MiXCR, listing each CDR3 protein once. The sample shows about 16,000 distinct CDR3 sequences, more than 65% of them seen only once. Trimming removed 5 bases at V and 7 bases at J, with 14 bases between. CDR1 and CDR2 (germline): KGHDR, SFDVKD. CDR3 length: 14 residues. The sample holds a few counts of this clonotype. A much more abundant neighbour one base away suggests this may be a read error.

This chain uses TRBV24-1 with TRBJ2-1, with a tentative D call TRBD2 (5 bases). This TCR was recovered from a male donor with glioblastoma. Material: brain tumor tissue. The CDR3 loop is CATSGAAIFNEQFF. Here the CDR3 DNA reads TGTGCCACCAGTGGAGCGGCCATCTTTAATGAGCAGTTCTTC.